This T cell receptor beta chain was captured by sequencing in a study of blood T cell repertoires in COVID-19 (TCRdb year 2020). Some background on the complete study: Collaborator samples came from the United States, Italy and Spain and covered acute and convalescent phases of COVID-19. A de-identified subject ID, COVID-19 status, age in years and sex were almost always included in the sample metadata. Where available, HLA class I and class II types were obtained from metadata supplied by the sample provider rather than from assay-based typing. Subjects who had been exposed to COVID-19, were actively infected with it, or had recovered from it provided the deeply sampled blood TCRbeta repertoires that made up the dataset. The repertoires were made available in a free public database intended to serve as a resource for research on the immune response to SARS-CoV-2. Samples were obtained from the ongoing ImmuneRACE study (first 160 participants) and from roughly 1,300 subjects provided by 6 global collaborators. The material from the prospective study consisted of cDNA or gDNA derived from T cells, B-cell-depleted T cells, or PBMCs. General study outcomes and caveats: Clinical and demographic metadata were provided uncurated, with the amount varying by source and participant.

Clipping removes 4 bases from V and 4 bases from J, with 13 as the unmatched junction base count. The CDR3 runs 19 residues from the cysteine to the phenylalanine. The read is trimmed to its CDR3 DNA, 57 bases read in frame from base 1. The CDR1 and CDR2 encoded by the germline V gene are SGDLS and YYNGEE. TCRbeta CDR3 regions were amplified from genomic DNA using the immunoSEQ Assay, a bias-controlled multiplex PCR. In the source study's methods: Within the assay, amplification of reference gene primers was used to estimate how many nucleated cells each sample contained. Sequence reads were collapsed and filtered to measure the absolute abundance of every unique TCRbeta CDR3 rearrangement. For each sample, productive Simpson clonality was calculated as the square root of Simpson's diversity index over productive rearrangements. In its TCRdb copy, this immuneACCESS table keeps in-frame sequences only and misses some clones. Where compared with another copy, unresolved V genes explain less than half of these, and the others have no known cause. For V, J and clone size, that table is used; D and trimming come from the DNA. For this sample the table gives roughly 230,000 clones, of which around 89% were detected only once. In total, the top ten clones hold approximately 2.1% of the sample.

In Seattle, one collaborating source enrolled patients while the infection was active and tracked those patients longitudinally over the course of disease. The collaborating institutions used their own protocols to collect whole blood in K2EDTA tubes. For TCRbeta analysis, collaborators shipped samples in one of three forms: frozen whole blood, isolated PBMCs, or DNA extracted from either of those sample types. A note on this clone: Its antigen is still unknown. Within one base of it there is no much larger clone, and no base qualities were kept.

The clonotype originates from a woman aged 55-75 years with COVID-19, enrolled during active disease. The V and J segments used are TRBV9 and TRBJ2-3; 15 bases in the middle match TRBD2. Sequencing used peripheral blood. Here is the DNA: TGTGCCAGCAGCCCCCAAGGACTAGCGGGGGGGCCTTCCCCAGATACGCAGTATTTT. The translation is CASSPQGLAGGPSPDTQYF.